A selection of T cell receptor beta chains follows, all from one sample in a study of radiotherapy plus CTLA-4 blockade in lung cancer. This table comes from immunoSEQ multiplex PCR, and its TCRdb copy is limited to in-frame clones, with some not included. The table includes approximately 80,000 clones, about four fifths detected once. The specimen was peripheral blood, collected from a patient treated with radiotherapy plus ipilimumab. These receptors all stem from a human donor with non-small cell lung cancer who had stable disease on radiotherapy plus ipilimumab. The CDR3 runs from the conserved cysteine through the conserved F or W. D genes are given only for firm matches. Not every row has a clone size; where given, it reads once, few, many or a size class.

cdr3_length	d_call	j_call	v_call	clone_size	cdr3_nt	cdr3_aa
16	TRBD2	TRBJ2-7	TRBV7-2	.	TGTGCCAGCAGCCCGGAGGTGCGGGAGGTACTCGGGGAGCAGTACTTC	CASSPEVREVLGEQYF
15	.	TRBJ2-3	TRBV7-6	.	TGTGCCAGCAGCTTATTACGGAGCTCCACAGATACGCAGTATTTT	CASSLLRSSTDTQYF
15	.	TRBJ1-4	TRBV6-4	.	TGTGCCAGCAGTCTTAACTTTCTGGATAATGAAAAACTGTTTTTT	CASSLNFLDNEKLFF
14	TRBD2	TRBJ2-7	TRBV2	few	TGTGCCAGCTGCAGTGCGGGAGGAAGCTACGAGCAGTACTTC	CASCSAGGSYEQYF
13	.	TRBJ2-6	TRBV7-3	.	TGTGCCAGCAGCAGGTCTGGGGCCAACGTCCTGACTTTC	CASSRSGANVLTF
16	TRBD2	TRBJ2-3	TRBV5-8	.	TGTGCCAGCAGCCTCGGGACTAAGCGGATCACAGATACGCAGTATTTT	CASSLGTKRITDTQYF
15	TRBD1	TRBJ1-2	TRBV28	once	TGTGCCAGCAGTTCTGGGGACAGGGCGTTTGGTGGCTACACCTTC	CASSSGDRAFGGYTF
15	.	TRBJ2-3	TRBV9	.	TGTGCCAGCAGCTCCCACGGGGGCAAGGGAGATACGCAGTATTTT	CASSSHGGKGDTQYF
15	TRBD2	TRBJ2-5	TRBV30	.	TGTGCCTGGAGTCCCGGGGGGGCACATCAAGAGACCCAGTACTTC	CAWSPGGAHQETQYF
12	.	TRBJ1-1	TRBV6-5	once	TGTGCCACCTTGAGGGGCAACACTGAAGCTTTCTTT	CATLRGNTEAFF
16	.	TRBJ1-5	TRBV5-8	.	TGTGCCAGCATACGGGGGGCAAACATCCCTAATCAGCCCCAGCATTTT	CASIRGANIPNQPQHF
16	.	TRBJ1-4	TRBV19	.	TGTGCCAGTAGTCGCATCCCACCGGGGGGGGGCGAAAAACTGTTTTTT	CASSRIPPGGGEKLFF
15	.	TRBJ2-3	TRBV10-1	.	TGCGCCAGCAGTGAGTCTCGGGGTTCGGTATATACGCAGTATTTT	CASSESRGSVYTQYF
15	TRBD1	TRBJ2-7	TRBV28	.	TGTGCCAGCAGTTCGGGACAGGGGAGCCCCTACGAGCAGTACTTC	CASSSGQGSPYEQYF
14	TRBD1	TRBJ2-7	TRBV6-1	.	TGTGCCAGCAGGCTAGGGACAGGGGTATACGAGCAGTACTTC	CASRLGTGVYEQYF
13	.	TRBJ1-3	TRBV27	few	TGTGCCAGCAGTTCCGCCACTGGAAACACCATATATTTT	CASSSATGNTIYF
17	.	TRBJ2-5	TRBV5-5	.	TGTGCCAGCAGCTTGGCCCAGGGGCAAGGCCCCCAAGAGACCCAGTACTTC	CASSLAQGQGPQETQYF
15	.	TRBJ2-7	TRBV7-2	once	TGTGCCAGCAGCTTAGCGGGGCCAGCTGGCTACGAGCAGTACTTC	CASSLAGPAGYEQYF
14	TRBD1	TRBJ1-6	TRBV7-2	.	TGTGCCAGCAGCTCGGGACAGCCTAATTCACCCCTCCACTTT	CASSSGQPNSPLHF
11	.	TRBJ2-5	TRBV10-3	.	TGTGCCATCAGTGGGGGGGAGACCCAGTACTTC	CAISGGETQYF
13	.	TRBJ1-2	TRBV2	.	TGTGCCAGCGAAGAAGGGGTGGGGTATGGCTACACCTTC	CASEEGVGYGYTF
13	.	TRBJ2-7	TRBV30	.	TGTGCCTGGAGTGTACAAAACCTCTACGAGCAGTACTTC	CAWSVQNLYEQYF
13	.	TRBJ1-1	TRBV5-1	.	TGCGCCAGCTCCCTAGCGTCGGGGGCTGAAGCTTTCTTT	CASSLASGAEAFF
15	TRBD1	TRBJ2-2	TRBV7-3	.	TGTGCCAGCAGCCGGGACAGGACGGACACCGGGGAGCTGTTTTTT	CASSRDRTDTGELFF
16	TRBD1	TRBJ2-5	TRBV9	.	TGTGCCAGCAGCGCCTCCTCCGGGACAGGGGATGAGACCCAGTACTTC	CASSASSGTGDETQYF
15	TRBD2	TRBJ2-1	TRBV25-1	.	TGTGCCAGCAGCCACGGACTAGCGGAAACGGATGAGCAGTTCTTC	CASSHGLAETDEQFF